This T cell receptor beta chain was recorded in a study of regulatory T cells in long-lasting Graves disease. Study background: Positive TSH receptor antibodies alongside over 5 years of antithyroid drugs were what marked Graves' disease as persistent.

According to the study, TCR beta libraries were built with iRepertoire HTBI primers and CDR3-region Arm-PCR. TCRdb analysed the multiplex PCR reads with MiXCR anew, one entry per CDR3 protein. The sample holds 350,000 to 450,000 distinct CDR3 sequences, approximately 22% seen once. Time point indicated: persistent/refractory GD, antithyroid drugs over 5 years with positive TRAb. RNA extracted from PBMCs served as the sequencing template. American Thyroid Association guidelines served as the basis for diagnosing Graves' disease. Study-level findings and limits: Among persistent patients, a larger number of public clonotypes were shared (approximately 3,000) than among newly diagnosed patients (roughly 1,000). The study examined only peripheral blood, not thyroid tissue.

About this clonotype: The antigen remains undetermined.

The V end was cut by 1 base, the J end by 2 bases, with 11 bases between. The CDR3 has 15 amino acids. CDR1 is MGHRA and CDR2 is YSYEKL in the germline V gene. This rearrangement joins TRBV4-1 to TRBJ2-5; D is perhaps TRBD1 (5 bases). This clonotype originated in a female donor with Graves disease. The input for sequencing was peripheral blood mononuclear cells (PBMCs), taken when the disease was refractory, from a patient treated with antithyroid drugs. CDR3: CASSQGSAGQETQYF. The CDR3 DNA reads as TGCGCCAGCAGCCAAGGATCAGCAGGGCAAGAGACCCAGTACTTC.